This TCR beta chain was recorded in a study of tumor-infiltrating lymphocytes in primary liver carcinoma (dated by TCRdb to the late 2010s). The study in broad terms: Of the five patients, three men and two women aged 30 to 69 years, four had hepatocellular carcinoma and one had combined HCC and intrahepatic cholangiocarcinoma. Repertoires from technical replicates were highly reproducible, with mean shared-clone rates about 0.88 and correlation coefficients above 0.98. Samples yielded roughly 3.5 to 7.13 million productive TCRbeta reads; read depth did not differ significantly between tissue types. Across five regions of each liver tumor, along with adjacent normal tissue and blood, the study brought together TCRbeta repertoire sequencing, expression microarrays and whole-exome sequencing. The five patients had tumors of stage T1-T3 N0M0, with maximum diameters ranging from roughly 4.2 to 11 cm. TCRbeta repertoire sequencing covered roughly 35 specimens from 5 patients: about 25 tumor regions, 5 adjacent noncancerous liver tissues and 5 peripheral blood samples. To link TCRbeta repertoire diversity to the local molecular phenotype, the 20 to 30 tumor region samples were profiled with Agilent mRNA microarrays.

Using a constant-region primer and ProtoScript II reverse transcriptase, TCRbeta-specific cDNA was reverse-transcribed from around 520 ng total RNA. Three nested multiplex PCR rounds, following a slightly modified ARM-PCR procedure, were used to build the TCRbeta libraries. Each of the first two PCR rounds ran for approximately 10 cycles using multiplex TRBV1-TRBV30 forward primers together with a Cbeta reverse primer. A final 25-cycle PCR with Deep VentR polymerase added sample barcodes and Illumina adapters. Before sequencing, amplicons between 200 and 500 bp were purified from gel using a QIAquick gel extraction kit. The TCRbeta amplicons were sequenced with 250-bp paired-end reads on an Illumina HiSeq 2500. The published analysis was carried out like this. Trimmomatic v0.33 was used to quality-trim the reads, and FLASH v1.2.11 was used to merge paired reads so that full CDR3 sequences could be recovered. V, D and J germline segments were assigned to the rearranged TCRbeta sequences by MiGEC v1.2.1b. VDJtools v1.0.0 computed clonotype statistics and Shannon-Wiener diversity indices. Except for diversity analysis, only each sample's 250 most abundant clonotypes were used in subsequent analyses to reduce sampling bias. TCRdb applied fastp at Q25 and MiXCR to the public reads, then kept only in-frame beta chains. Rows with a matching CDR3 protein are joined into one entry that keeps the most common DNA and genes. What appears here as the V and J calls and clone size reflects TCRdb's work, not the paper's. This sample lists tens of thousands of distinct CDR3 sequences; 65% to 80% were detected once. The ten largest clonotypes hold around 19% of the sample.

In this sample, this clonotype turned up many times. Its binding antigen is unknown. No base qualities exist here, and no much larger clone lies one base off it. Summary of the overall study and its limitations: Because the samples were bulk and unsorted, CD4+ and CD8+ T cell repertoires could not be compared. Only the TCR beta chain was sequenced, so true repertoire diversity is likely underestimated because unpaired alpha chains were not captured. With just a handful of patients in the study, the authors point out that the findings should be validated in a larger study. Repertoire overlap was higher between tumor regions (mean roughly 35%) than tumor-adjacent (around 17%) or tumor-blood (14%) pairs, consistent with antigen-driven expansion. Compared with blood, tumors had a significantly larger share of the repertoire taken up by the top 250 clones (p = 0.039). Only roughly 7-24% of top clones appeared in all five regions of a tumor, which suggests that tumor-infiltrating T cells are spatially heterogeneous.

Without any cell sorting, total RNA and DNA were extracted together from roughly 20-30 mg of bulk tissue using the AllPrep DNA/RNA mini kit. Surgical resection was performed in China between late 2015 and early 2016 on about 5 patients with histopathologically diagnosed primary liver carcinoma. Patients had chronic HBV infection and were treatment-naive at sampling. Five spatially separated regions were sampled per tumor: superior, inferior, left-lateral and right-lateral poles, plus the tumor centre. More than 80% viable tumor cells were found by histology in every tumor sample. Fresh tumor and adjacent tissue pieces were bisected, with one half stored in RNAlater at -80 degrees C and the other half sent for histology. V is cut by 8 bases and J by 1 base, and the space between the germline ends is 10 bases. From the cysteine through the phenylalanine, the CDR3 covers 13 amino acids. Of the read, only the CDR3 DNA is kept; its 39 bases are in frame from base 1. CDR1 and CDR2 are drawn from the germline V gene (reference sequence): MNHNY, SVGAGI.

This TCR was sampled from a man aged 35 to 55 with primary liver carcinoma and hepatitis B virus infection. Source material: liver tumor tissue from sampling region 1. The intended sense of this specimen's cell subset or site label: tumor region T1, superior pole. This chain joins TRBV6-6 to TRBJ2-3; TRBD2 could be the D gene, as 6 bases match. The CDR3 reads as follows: CASGTPGTDTQYF. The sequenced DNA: TGTGCCAGCGGGACTCCAGGCACAGATACGCAGTATTTT.